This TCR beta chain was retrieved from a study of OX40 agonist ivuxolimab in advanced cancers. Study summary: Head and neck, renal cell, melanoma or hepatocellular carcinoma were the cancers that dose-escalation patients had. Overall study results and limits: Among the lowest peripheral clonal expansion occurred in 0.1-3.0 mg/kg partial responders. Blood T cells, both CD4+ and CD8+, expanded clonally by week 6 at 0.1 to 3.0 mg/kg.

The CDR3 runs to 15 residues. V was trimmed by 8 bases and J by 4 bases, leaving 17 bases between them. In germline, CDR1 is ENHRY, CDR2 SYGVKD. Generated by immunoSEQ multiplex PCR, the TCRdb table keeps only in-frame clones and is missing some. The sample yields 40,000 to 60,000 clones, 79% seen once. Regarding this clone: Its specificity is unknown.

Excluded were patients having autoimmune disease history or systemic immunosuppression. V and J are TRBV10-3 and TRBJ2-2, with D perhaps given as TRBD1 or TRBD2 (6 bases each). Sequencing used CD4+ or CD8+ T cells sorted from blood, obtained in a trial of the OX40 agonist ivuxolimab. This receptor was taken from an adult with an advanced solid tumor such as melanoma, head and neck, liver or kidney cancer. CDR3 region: CAIPRGRIGTGELFF. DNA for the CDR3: TGTGCCATCCCTCGGGGGCGGATAGGCACCGGGGAGCTGTTTTTT.